This T cell receptor (beta chain) was recovered during a study of blood T cell repertoires in COVID-19. About the study: Material from acute and convalescent COVID-19 was sourced from the United States, Italy and Spain.

The Seattle patients, enrolled during active infection, were followed longitudinally. Original data processing: Estimates of nucleated cell counts were drawn from the amplification of reference gene primers. The table came from immunoSEQ multiplex PCR; TCRdb's copy has only in-frame clones and leaves some out. V and J calls and clone size are as listed in that table; D and trimming were resolved from the DNA. The sample includes about 160,000 clones, roughly 93% of them seen just once. Germline CDR1 and CDR2: SQVTM and ANQGSEA. Trimming at V came to 7 bases and at J to 0 bases, leaving 3 bases not matched to a gene. The CDR3 is 13 residues long.

The source is a woman aged 55 to 70 with COVID-19, enrolled during active disease. Sequenced: peripheral blood. The chain recombines TRBV29-1 with TRBJ1-3, with TRBD1 matching over 7 bases. CDR3 region: CSAQGSSGNTIYF. The CDR3 DNA follows: TGCAGCGCACAGGGGAGCTCTGGAAACACCATATATTTT.